The rows below give T cell receptor beta chains drawn from one sample of a study of OX40 agonist ivuxolimab in advanced cancers. The method was immunoSEQ multiplex PCR; TCRdb's version includes in-frame clones alone and lacks a portion of them. The profile shows roughly 73,000 clones, 80% to 90% of them singletons. The sequenced sample was CD4+ or CD8+ T cells sorted from blood, obtained in a trial of the OX40 agonist ivuxolimab. The receptors stem from an adult with an advanced solid tumor such as melanoma, head and neck, liver or kidney cancer. CDR3s include the opening cysteine and the closing phenylalanine or tryptophan. A D gene is named only where the DNA matches it firmly. Size tells how often a clone was seen (once, few, many) or the class of an expanded clone, and some rows leave it out.

TRBJ2-1	TRBD1	few	TRBV25-1	15	CASSAPGTVYNEQFF	TGTGCCAGCAGTGCCCCCGGGACAGTTTACAATGAGCAGTTCTTC
TRBJ2-1	.	.	TRBV30	12	CAGRSSYNEQFF	TGTGCGGGGAGAAGCTCCTACAATGAGCAGTTCTTC
TRBJ2-2	TRBD2	.	TRBV7-2	16	CASSLGRREFTGELFF	TGTGCCAGCAGCTTAGGACGGCGGGAGTTCACCGGGGAGCTGTTTTTT
TRBJ2-3	.	few	TRBV7-7	16	CASSLGSGRTTDTQYF	TGTGCTAGCAGCTTAGGGTCAGGCCGAACCACAGATACGCAGTATTTT
TRBJ1-1	.	.	TRBV10-3	14	CAVGEGNGDTEAFF	TGTGCCGTCGGCGAAGGCAATGGGGACACTGAAGCTTTCTTT
TRBJ2-3	TRBD2	.	TRBV5-1	15	CASSLDGGAVDTQYF	TGCGCCAGCAGCTTGGACGGGGGGGCCGTAGATACGCAGTATTTT
TRBJ2-7	.	.	TRBV19	13	CASSISSPYEQYF	TGTGCCAGTAGTATAAGTAGTCCCTACGAGCAGTACTTC
TRBJ1-4	.	.	TRBV19	13	CASSSPKDEKLFF	TGTGCCAGTAGTTCTCCTAAGGACGAAAAACTGTTTTTT
TRBJ2-7	TRBD2	.	TRBV11-2	15	CASSLRTSGTYEQYF	TGTGCCAGCAGCTTACGGACTAGTGGGACCTACGAGCAGTACTTC
TRBJ2-3	TRBD2	.	TRBV11-3	14	CASSFSGDTDTQYF	TGTGCCAGCAGCTTCAGCGGGGACACAGATACGCAGTATTTT
TRBJ1-1	.	few	TRBV5-1	14	CASSLQGSNTEAFF	TGCGCCAGCAGCTTGCAGGGGTCGAACACTGAAGCTTTCTTT
TRBJ2-6	.	.	TRBV5-4	13	CASTGAGANVLTF	TGTGCCAGCACGGGGGCTGGGGCCAACGTCCTGACTTTC
TRBJ1-5	TRBD1	.	TRBV15	16	CATRTGMGSDNQPQHF	TGTGCCACCCGGACAGGGATGGGGAGCGACAATCAGCCCCAGCATTTT
TRBJ2-7	TRBD2	.	TRBV4-1	18	CASSQESGTSGVLSEQYF	TGCGCCAGCAGCCAAGAATCTGGGACTAGCGGGGTTCTCTCCGAGCAGTACTTC
TRBJ1-2	.	once	TRBV25-1	13	CASSEYGDRGYTF	TGTGCCAGCAGTGAATACGGGGATCGAGGCTACACCTTC
TRBJ2-5	TRBD1	.	TRBV9	16	CASSSDGTGASETQYF	TGTGCCAGCAGCTCCGACGGGACAGGGGCATCGGAGACCCAGTACTTC
TRBJ2-2	.	.	TRBV7-9	15	CASSSTGANTGELFF	TGTGCCAGCAGCTCGACAGGAGCGAACACCGGGGAGCTGTTTTTT
TRBJ1-3	.	once	TRBV6-5	16	CASSSRMAVSGNTIYF	TGTGCCAGCAGTTCCAGGATGGCGGTCTCTGGAAACACCATATATTTT
TRBJ2-5	.	.	TRBV4-1	14	CASSQEGLEETQYF	TGCGCCAGCAGCCAAGAAGGCCTCGAAGAGACCCAGTACTTC
TRBJ2-5	TRBD2	.	TRBV28	17	CASSLLILAGEGETQYF	TGTGCCAGCAGTTTATTAATCCTAGCGGGAGAGGGGGAGACCCAGTACTTC
TRBJ1-2	.	.	TRBV10-3	12	CAIRLGGSGYTF	TGTGCCATCAGGTTGGGGGGAAGTGGCTACACCTTC
TRBJ1-4	.	.	TRBV28	13	CASSSAGREKLFF	TGTGCCAGCAGTTCCGCGGGGCGCGAAAAACTGTTTTTT
TRBJ2-7	TRBD2	.	TRBV11-2	15	CASSMTSGVGYEQYF	TGTGCCAGCAGCATGACTAGCGGGGTTGGGTACGAGCAGTACTTC
TRBJ1-2	.	.	TRBV19	16	CASAIRRGAGNYGYTF	TGTGCCAGTGCGATAAGGAGGGGCGCAGGAAACTATGGCTACACCTTC
TRBJ1-2	TRBD1	few	TRBV4-2	14	CASSEVTGYYGYTF	TGTGCCAGCAGCGAAGTGACAGGGTACTATGGCTACACCTTC
TRBJ2-7	TRBD2	.	TRBV6-1	15	CASSEGSSGSYEQYF	TGTGCCAGCAGTGAAGGTTCTAGCGGATCCTACGAGCAGTACTTC
TRBJ2-1	TRBD1	.	TRBV27	14	CASSPLGTEGEQFF	TGTGCCAGCAGTCCTTTGGGGACAGAGGGTGAGCAGTTCTTC
TRBJ2-2	.	.	TRBV10-1	12	CASSELTGELFF	TGCGCCAGCAGTGAGCTCACCGGGGAGCTGTTTTTT
TRBJ2-3	.	.	TRBV7-3	14	CASSNRPNTDTQYF	TGTGCCAGCAGCAACAGGCCTAATACGGATACGCAGTATTTT
TRBJ2-1	TRBD2	.	TRBV7-3	14	CASSPGLIHNEQFF	TGTGCCAGCAGTCCGGGACTAATACACAATGAGCAGTTCTTC
TRBJ2-7	TRBD2	.	TRBV4-3	14	CASSQAGGHYEQYF	TGCGCCAGCAGCCAAGCGGGGGGGCACTACGAGCAGTACTTC
TRBJ2-2	TRBD2	.	TRBV7-9	14	CASSSQTSIGELFF	TGTGCCAGCAGCTCCCAGACTAGCATCGGGGAGCTGTTTTTT
TRBJ2-1	TRBD2	.	TRBV5-4	15	CASSPGRDWYNEQFF	TGTGCCAGCAGCCCGGGGAGGGATTGGTACAATGAGCAGTTCTTC